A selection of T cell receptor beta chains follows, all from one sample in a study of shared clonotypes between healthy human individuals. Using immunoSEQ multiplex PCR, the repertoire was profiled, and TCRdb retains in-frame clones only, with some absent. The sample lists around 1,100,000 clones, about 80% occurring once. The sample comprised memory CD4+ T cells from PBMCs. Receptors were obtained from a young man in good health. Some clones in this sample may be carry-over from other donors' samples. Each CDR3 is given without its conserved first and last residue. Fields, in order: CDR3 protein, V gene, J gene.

cdr3_aa: ASSLLVLNTGELF
v_call: TRBV11-2
j_call: TRBJ2-2

cdr3_aa: ASSPANEQF
v_call: TRBV6-6
j_call: TRBJ2-1

cdr3_aa: ASSLAGLQETQY
v_call: TRBV11-2
j_call: TRBJ2-5

cdr3_aa: ASSAGQGRNEKLF
v_call: TRBV7-2
j_call: TRBJ1-4

cdr3_aa: ASSEINRGSYGYT
v_call: TRBV10-2
j_call: TRBJ1-2

cdr3_aa: ASSFIAGGSFEQY
v_call: TRBV27
j_call: TRBJ2-7

cdr3_aa: ASSSPGQSSGNTIY
v_call: TRBV6-5
j_call: TRBJ1-3

cdr3_aa: ASRQGGANYGYT
v_call: TRBV6-1
j_call: TRBJ1-2

cdr3_aa: ASSSRGRTTNEKLF
v_call: TRBV11-2
j_call: TRBJ1-4

cdr3_aa: AGGLAGTYEQY
v_call: TRBV2
j_call: TRBJ2-7

cdr3_aa: ASRTGTRIYEQY
v_call: TRBV6-5
j_call: TRBJ2-7

cdr3_aa: ASSSQPGANTGELF
v_call: TRBV7-6
j_call: TRBJ2-2

cdr3_aa: ASSLGWGVGAGELF
v_call: TRBV7-8
j_call: TRBJ2-2

cdr3_aa: ASSLDYSWRETQY
v_call: TRBV11-2
j_call: TRBJ2-5

cdr3_aa: ASSLGGNSRASGYT
v_call: TRBV7-9
j_call: TRBJ1-2

cdr3_aa: ASSPNPGQYYGYT
v_call: TRBV5-5
j_call: TRBJ1-2

cdr3_aa: ASSESQGAGQPQH
v_call: TRBV2
j_call: TRBJ1-5

cdr3_aa: ASRQKDRGFYEQY
v_call: TRBV28
j_call: -

cdr3_aa: ASSPSLARADTQY
v_call: TRBV18
j_call: TRBJ2-3

cdr3_aa: ASSLLGVTSYNEQF
v_call: TRBV28
j_call: TRBJ2-1

cdr3_aa: ASSWTDGNTIY
v_call: TRBV19
j_call: TRBJ1-3

cdr3_aa: ASSQPGQAEAF
v_call: TRBV4-2
j_call: TRBJ1-1

cdr3_aa: ASTYGGRDTEAF
v_call: TRBV6-5
j_call: TRBJ1-1

cdr3_aa: ASSRTASNQPQH
v_call: TRBV5-5
j_call: TRBJ1-5

cdr3_aa: ASSQDKSGYNEQF
v_call: TRBV4-3
j_call: TRBJ2-1

cdr3_aa: ASSVVTGELF
v_call: TRBV9
j_call: TRBJ2-2

cdr3_aa: ASSSTGGRGPTHNEQF
v_call: TRBV5-1
j_call: TRBJ2-1

cdr3_aa: ASNRGSYEQY
v_call: TRBV28
j_call: TRBJ2-7

cdr3_aa: ASSLASGGTDTQY
v_call: TRBV27
j_call: TRBJ2-3

cdr3_aa: ASSLLAGGVETQY
v_call: TRBV7-3
j_call: TRBJ2-5

cdr3_aa: ASSFGGRDNQPQH
v_call: TRBV13
j_call: TRBJ1-5

cdr3_aa: ASSYQGGRNTGELF
v_call: TRBV6-5
j_call: TRBJ2-2

cdr3_aa: ASRLSQATDTQY
v_call: TRBV27
j_call: TRBJ2-3

cdr3_aa: ASSEAGGSYGELF
v_call: TRBV25-1
j_call: TRBJ2-2

cdr3_aa: SVEDGGVAQH
v_call: TRBV29-1
j_call: TRBJ1-5

cdr3_aa: ASRATSGYEQY
v_call: TRBV2
j_call: TRBJ2-7

cdr3_aa: ASRAGTSYGYT
v_call: TRBV6-1
j_call: TRBJ1-2

cdr3_aa: ASTPTGGKGTEAF
v_call: TRBV28
j_call: TRBJ1-1

cdr3_aa: ASSSDQAGYNEQF
v_call: TRBV5-8
j_call: TRBJ2-1

cdr3_aa: ASSLIETGGREQY
v_call: TRBV6-1
j_call: TRBJ2-7

cdr3_aa: ASSLNWGYNTGELF
v_call: TRBV5-6
j_call: TRBJ2-2

cdr3_aa: ASSRGTGLDTQY
v_call: TRBV7-9
j_call: TRBJ2-3

cdr3_aa: ASSFLGISGANVLT
v_call: TRBV5-6
j_call: TRBJ2-6

cdr3_aa: ASSWETSRNEQF
v_call: TRBV5-4
j_call: TRBJ2-1

cdr3_aa: ASSLSEVEQY
v_call: TRBV28
j_call: TRBJ2-7

cdr3_aa: ASSFSSGTGRGGYT
v_call: TRBV28
j_call: TRBJ1-2